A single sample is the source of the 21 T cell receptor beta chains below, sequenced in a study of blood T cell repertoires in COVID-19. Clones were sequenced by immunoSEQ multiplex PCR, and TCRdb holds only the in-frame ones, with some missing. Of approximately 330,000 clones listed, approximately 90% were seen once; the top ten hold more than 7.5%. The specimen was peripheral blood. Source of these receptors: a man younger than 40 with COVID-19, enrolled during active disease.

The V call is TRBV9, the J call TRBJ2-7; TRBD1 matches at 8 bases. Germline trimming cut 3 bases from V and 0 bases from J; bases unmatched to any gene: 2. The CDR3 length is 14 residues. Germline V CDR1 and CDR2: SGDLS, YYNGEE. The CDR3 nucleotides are TGTGCCAGCAGCGGGGGACAGGTCTCCTACGAGCAGTACTTC. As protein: CASSGGQVSYEQYF. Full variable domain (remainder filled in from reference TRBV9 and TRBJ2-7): DSGVTQTPKHLITATGQRVTLRCSPRSGDLSVYWYQQSLDQGLQFLIQYYNGEERAKGNILERFSAQQFPDLHSELNLSSLELGDSALYFCASSGGQVSYEQYFGPGTRLTVT.

This chain's CDR3 is CATSRDNTANYGYTF. The CDR3 DNA reads TGTGCCACCAGCAGAGACAATACAGCTAACTATGGCTACACCTTC. The rearrangement uses TRBV15 and TRBJ1-2; D gene uncertain. V dropped 0 bases and J dropped 0 bases, with 8 bases sitting between them. The CDR3 sequence is 15 residues long. In germline, CDR1 is LNHNV, CDR2 YYDKDF (reference sequence).

CDR3 region: CASSRTGGSDSPLHF. DNA of the CDR3: TGTGCCAGCAGCCGAACAGGGGGCTCAGATTCACCCCTCCACTTT. J is TRBJ1-6 and V is TRBV3-1 (or the pseudogene TRBV3-2); 9 bases fit TRBD1. The CDR3 sequence is 15 residues long. Germline CDR1 and CDR2: LGHDT and YNNKEL (reference sequence). V shed 4 bases, J shed 8 bases, and the junction held 6 bases outside the gene matches.

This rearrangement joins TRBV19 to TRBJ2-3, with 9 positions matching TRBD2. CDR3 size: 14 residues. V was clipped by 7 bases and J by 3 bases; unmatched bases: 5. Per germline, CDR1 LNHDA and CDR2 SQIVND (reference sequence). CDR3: CASTLAGSTDTQYF. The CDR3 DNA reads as TGTGCCAGTACTCTAGCGGGGAGTACAGATACGCAGTATTTT.

The CDR3 DNA reads TGCGCCAGCAGCCAAGCTTACACTCCCCAGGGCGAGCAGTACTTC. Translation gives CASSQAYTPQGEQYF. This chain connects TRBV4-1 to TRBJ2-7, with D maybe TRBD1 (5 bases). Trimming cost V 1 base and J 6 bases, with 16 bases left between them. CDR3 length: 15 residues. Germline CDR1 MGHRA, CDR2 YSYEKL.

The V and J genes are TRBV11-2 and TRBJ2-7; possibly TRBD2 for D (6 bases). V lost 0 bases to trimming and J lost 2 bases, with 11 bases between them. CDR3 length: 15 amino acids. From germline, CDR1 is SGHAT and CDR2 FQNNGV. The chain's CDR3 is CASSLEGGAPYEQYF. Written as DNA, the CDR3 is TGTGCCAGCAGCTTAGAGGGGGGAGCCCCCTACGAGCAGTACTTC.

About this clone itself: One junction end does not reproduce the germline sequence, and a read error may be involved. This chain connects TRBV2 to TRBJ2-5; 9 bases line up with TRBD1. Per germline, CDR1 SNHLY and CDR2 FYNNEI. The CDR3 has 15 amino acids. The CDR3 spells CASSAGQGTLTPSHF. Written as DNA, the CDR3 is TGTGCCAGCAGCGCCGGACAGGGGACCCTCACACCAAGTCACTTC.

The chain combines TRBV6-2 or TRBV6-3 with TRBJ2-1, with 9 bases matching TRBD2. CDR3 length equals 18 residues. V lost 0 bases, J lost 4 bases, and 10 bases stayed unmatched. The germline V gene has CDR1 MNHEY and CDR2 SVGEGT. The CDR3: CASSYSMRREGAYNEQFF. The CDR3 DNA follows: TGTGCCAGCAGTTACTCGATGAGGCGGGAGGGAGCATACAATGAGCAGTTCTTC.

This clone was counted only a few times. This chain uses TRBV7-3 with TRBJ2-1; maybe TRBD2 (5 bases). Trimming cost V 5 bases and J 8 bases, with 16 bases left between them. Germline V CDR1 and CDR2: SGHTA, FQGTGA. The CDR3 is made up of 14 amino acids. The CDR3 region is CASSLEGNTDEQFF. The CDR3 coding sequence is TGTGCCAGCAGCCTCGAGGGAAATACAGATGAGCAGTTCTTC.

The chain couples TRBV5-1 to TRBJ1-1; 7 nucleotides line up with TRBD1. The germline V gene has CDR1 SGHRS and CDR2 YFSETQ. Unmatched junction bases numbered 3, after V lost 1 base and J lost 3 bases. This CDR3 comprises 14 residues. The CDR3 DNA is TGCGCCAGCAGCTTGACAGGGGTGGACACTGAAGCTTTCTTT. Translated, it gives CASSLTGVDTEAFF.

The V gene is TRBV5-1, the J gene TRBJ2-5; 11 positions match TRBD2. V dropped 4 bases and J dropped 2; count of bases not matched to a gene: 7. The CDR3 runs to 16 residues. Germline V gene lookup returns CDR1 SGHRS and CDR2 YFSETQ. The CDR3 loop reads CASSPGLAGGQETQYF. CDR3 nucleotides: TGCGCCAGCAGCCCCGGACTAGCGGGCGGACAAGAGACCCAGTACTTC.

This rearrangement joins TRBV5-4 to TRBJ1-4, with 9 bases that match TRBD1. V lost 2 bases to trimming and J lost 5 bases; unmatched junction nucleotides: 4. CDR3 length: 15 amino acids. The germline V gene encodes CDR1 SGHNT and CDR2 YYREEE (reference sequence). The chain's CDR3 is CASSFGTGRNEKLFF. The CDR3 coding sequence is TGTGCCAGCAGCTTTGGGACAGGGCGGAATGAAAAACTGTTTTTT.

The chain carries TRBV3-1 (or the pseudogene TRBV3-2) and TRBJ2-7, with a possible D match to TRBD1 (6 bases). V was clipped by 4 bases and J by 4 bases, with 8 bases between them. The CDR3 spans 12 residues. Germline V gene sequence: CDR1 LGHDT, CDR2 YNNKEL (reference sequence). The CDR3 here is CASSLGQYEQYF. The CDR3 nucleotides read TGTGCCAGCAGCCTCGGACAGTACGAGCAGTACTTC.

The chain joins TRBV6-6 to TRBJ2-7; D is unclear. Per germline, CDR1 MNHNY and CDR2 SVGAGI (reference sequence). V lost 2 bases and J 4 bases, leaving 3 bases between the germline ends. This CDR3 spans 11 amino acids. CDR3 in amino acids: CASSYQYEQYF. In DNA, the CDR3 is TGTGCCAGCAGTTACCAGTACGAGCAGTACTTC.

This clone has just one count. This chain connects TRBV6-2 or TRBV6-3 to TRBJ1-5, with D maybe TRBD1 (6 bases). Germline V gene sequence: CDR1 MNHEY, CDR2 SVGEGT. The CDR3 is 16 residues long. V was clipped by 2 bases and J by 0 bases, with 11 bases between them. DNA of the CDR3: TGTGCCAGCAGTTACCCCAGGGGCTATAGCAATCAGCCCCAGCATTTT. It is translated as CASSYPRGYSNQPQHF.

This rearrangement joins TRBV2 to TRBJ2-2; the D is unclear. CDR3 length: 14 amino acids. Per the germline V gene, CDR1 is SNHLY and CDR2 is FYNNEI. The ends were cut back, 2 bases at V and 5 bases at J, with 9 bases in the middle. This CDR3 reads CASSEYSVTGELFF. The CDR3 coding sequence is TGTGCCAGCAGTGAATATTCAGTGACCGGGGAGCTGTTTTTT.

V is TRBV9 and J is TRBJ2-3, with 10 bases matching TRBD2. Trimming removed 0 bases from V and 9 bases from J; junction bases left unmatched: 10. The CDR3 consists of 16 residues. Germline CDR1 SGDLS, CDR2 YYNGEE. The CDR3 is CASSVGGLAGVETQYF. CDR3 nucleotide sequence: TGTGCCAGCAGCGTAGGAGGGCTAGCGGGGGTTGAGACGCAGTATTTT.

The chain's CDR3 is CASSPRAGTSTDTQYF. The CDR3 DNA reads TGCGCCAGCAGCCCCCGGGCGGGGACTTCCACAGATACGCAGTATTTT. The chain carries TRBV5-1 and TRBJ2-3; TRBD2 might be the D (6 bases). Germline V lookup: CDR1 SGHRS, CDR2 YFSETQ. Trimming left V 4 bases short and J 2 bases short, with 17 bases between. The CDR3 has 16 residues.

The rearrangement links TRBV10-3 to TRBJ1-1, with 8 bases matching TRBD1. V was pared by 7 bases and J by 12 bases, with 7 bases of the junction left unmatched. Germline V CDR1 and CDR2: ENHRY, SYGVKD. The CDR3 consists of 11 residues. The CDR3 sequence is CAIKETGETFF. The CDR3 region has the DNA TGTGCCATCAAGGAGACAGGGGAAACTTTCTTT.

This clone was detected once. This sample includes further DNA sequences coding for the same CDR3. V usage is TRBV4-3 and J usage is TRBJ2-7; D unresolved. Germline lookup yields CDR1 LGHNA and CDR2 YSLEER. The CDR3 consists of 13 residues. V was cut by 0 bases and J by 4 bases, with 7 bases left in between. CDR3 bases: TGCGCCAGCAGCCAAGATAGGAGTTACGAGCAGTACTTC. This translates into CASSQDRSYEQYF.

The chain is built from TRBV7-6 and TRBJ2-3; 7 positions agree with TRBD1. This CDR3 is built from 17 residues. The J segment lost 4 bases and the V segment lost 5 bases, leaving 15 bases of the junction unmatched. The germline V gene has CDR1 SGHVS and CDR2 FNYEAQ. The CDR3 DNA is TGTGCCAGCAGCCATTGGGGGCGTCGACAGGGCCCAGATACGCAGTATTTT. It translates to CASSHWGRRQGPDTQYF.